Shown below are 32 T cell receptor beta chains from a single sample sequenced in a study of blood T cell repertoires in COVID-19. This table comes from immunoSEQ multiplex PCR, and its TCRdb copy is limited to in-frame clones, with some not included. The sample contains around 180,000 clones, roughly three quarters of which appear only once. The specimen sequenced was peripheral blood. These receptors were taken from a woman older than 75 with COVID-19, enrolled during active disease.

This chain connects TRBV5-1 to TRBJ1-2; D unclear. From germline, CDR1 is SGHRS and CDR2 YFSETQ. The CDR3 covers 14 residues. V was pared by 0 bases and J by 2 bases, with 8 bases between. CDR3 bases: TGCGCCAGCAGCTTGGGGGCCTCCAACTATGGCTACACCTTC. Protein: CASSLGASNYGYTF.

This clone was seen more than once but under ten times. In DNA form, the CDR3 reads TGCGCCAGCAGCCTAACGACAGGGTCGGATGGCTACACCTTC. Translated: CASSLTTGSDGYTF. This sequence joins TRBV4-1 and TRBJ1-2, with 7 bases identical to TRBD1. This CDR3 has 14 amino acids. With 4 bases clipped from V and 6 bases from J, the junction kept 8 bases outside the gene matches. The germline gives CDR1 MGHRA, CDR2 YSYEKL.

In DNA, the CDR3 is TGTGCCAGCTCACATGTTAACCAAGAGACCCAGTACTTC. This encodes CASSHVNQETQYF. The rearrangement links TRBV18 to TRBJ2-5; D uncertain. V gave up 4 bases and J gave up 0 bases, with 6 bases separating them. CDR3 length: 13 residues. The germline V gene encodes CDR1 KGHSH and CDR2 LQKENI. The full variable domain, completed using reference TRBV18 and TRBJ2-5, is NAGVMQNPRHLVRRRGQEARLRCSPMKGHSHVYWYRQLPEEGLKFMVYLQKENIIDESGMPKERFSAEFPKEGPSILRIQQVVRGDSAAYFCASSHVNQETQYFGPGTRLLVL.

The chain uses TRBV9 and TRBJ1-1; D remains ambiguous. The CDR3 length is 12 residues. V lost 6 bases to trimming and J lost 0 bases, with 6 bases between them. CDR1 SGDLS and CDR2 YYNGEE come from the germline V gene. The CDR3 region is CASTGVNTEAFF. The CDR3 DNA is TGTGCCAGCACCGGAGTGAACACTGAAGCTTTCTTT.

The CDR3 loop reads CATSPGHTYEQYF. Written as DNA, the CDR3 is TGTGCCACCTCTCCGGGACATACCTACGAGCAGTACTTC. The chain recombines TRBV2 with TRBJ2-7; perhaps TRBD1 as D (6 bases). The CDR3 is 13 residues long. Trimming removed 10 bases from V and 2 bases from J, with 15 bases in between. The V gene's germline CDR1 is SNHLY and CDR2 FYNNEI.

The CDR3 nucleotides are TGTGCCAGTAGTCAGGGTACACATCAGCCCCAGCATTTT. Its translation: CASSQGTHQPQHF. The chain combines TRBV19 with TRBJ1-5; D is possibly TRBD1 (5 bases). V gave up 5 bases and J gave up 5 bases, with 10 bases separating them. From germline, CDR1 is LNHDA and CDR2 SQIVND (reference sequence). CDR3 length: 13 residues.

On this clone: Other DNA sequences from this sample encode an identical CDR3 as well. V usage is TRBV9 and J usage is TRBJ2-1, with 7 positions matching TRBD2. Germline V CDR1 and CDR2: SGDLS, YYNGEE. The CDR3 runs to 15 residues. The V and J ends lost 2 bases and 4 bases, in that order; junction bases with no gene match: 6. The CDR3 sequence: CASSVGGRAYNEQFF. The DNA of the CDR3 is TGTGCCAGCAGCGTGGGTGGGAGGGCATACAATGAGCAGTTCTTC.

The chain joins TRBV3-1 (or the pseudogene TRBV3-2) to TRBJ2-1, with 10 nucleotides matching TRBD2. CDR3 length equals 16 residues. In germline, CDR1 is LGHDT, CDR2 YNNKEL (reference sequence). V lost 4 bases, J lost 6 bases, and 9 bases stayed unmatched. CDR3 DNA: TGTGCCAGCAGCCGAGAAAGCGGGAGGGCTGCCAATGAGCAGTTCTTC. It yields the protein CASSRESGRAANEQFF.

The V and J genes are TRBV2 and TRBJ2-7; D is ambiguous. Between the trimmed V and J ends, which lost 4 bases and 3 bases, there was a span of 4 bases. This CDR3 region has 11 residues. The V gene's germline CDR1 is SNHLY and CDR2 FYNNEI. The CDR3 DNA is TGTGCCAGCAGTGTCAGCTACGAGCAGTACTTC. Translating gives CASSVSYEQYF.

This sequence joins TRBV14 and TRBJ1-2; D is unresolved. The CDR3 covers 13 residues. Germline-derived CDR1 and CDR2 are SGHDN and FVKESK. Trimming shortened V by 2 bases and J by 8 bases, and 12 bases separated the two germline ends. Here the CDR3 reads CASSQPLTGGYTF. The CDR3 bases are TGTGCCAGCAGCCAACCTTTGACTGGAGGCTACACCTTC.

The genes are TRBV28 and TRBJ1-1; perhaps TRBD1 as D (5 bases). The germline V and J ends were trimmed by 5 bases and 3 bases, with 16 bases remaining between them. Germline V gene sequence: CDR1 MDHEN, CDR2 SYDVKM. The CDR3 runs 15 residues. The CDR3 is CASSPTGRDYTEAFF. In DNA form, the CDR3 reads TGTGCCAGCAGTCCCACGGGCAGGGACTACACTGAAGCTTTCTTT.

V usage is TRBV27 and J usage is TRBJ1-1, with D perhaps TRBD1 (6 bases). Germline V CDR1 and CDR2: MNHEY, SMNVEV (reference sequence). The CDR3 runs to 14 residues. Trimming took 6 bases from V and 7 from J, leaving 18 bases between them. The CDR3 nucleotides read TGTGCCAGCAGCCCGGGAGGGGGGGTAAGTGAAGCTTTCTTT. Its protein product is CASSPGGGVSEAFF.

This chain joins TRBV29-1 and TRBJ2-2, with D maybe TRBD1 (6 bases). The V end was cut by 5 bases, the J end by 4 bases, with 20 bases between. This CDR3 contains 16 residues. In germline, CDR1 is SQVTM, CDR2 ANQGSEA. DNA of the CDR3: TGCAGCGTTTACCGGGACACTTCCTCTTTCACCGGGGAGCTGTTTTTT. Translated, it gives CSVYRDTSSFTGELFF.

The chain joins TRBV10-3 to TRBJ1-1; 8 bases fit TRBD1. Germline assignment: CDR1 ENHRY and CDR2 SYGVKD. With 7 bases clipped from V and 1 base from J, the junction kept 5 bases outside the gene matches. The CDR3 sequence is 14 residues long. The CDR3: CAITTGTGNTEAFF. The CDR3 DNA reads TGTGCCATCACTACAGGGACAGGGAACACTGAAGCTTTCTTT.

V gene TRBV2 combines with J gene TRBJ2-7, with 11 bases identical to TRBD2. The CDR3 is 15 residues long. Germline-derived CDR1 and CDR2 are SNHLY and FYNNEI. J lost 7 bases, V lost 7 bases, and 12 bases had no gene match. CDR3 DNA: TGTGCCAGCAAGACCGGGACTAGCGGACCGTATGAGCAGTACTTC. Its translation is CASKTGTSGPYEQYF.

The CDR3 is CAISREQGGTDTQYF. Written as DNA, the CDR3 is TGTGCCATCAGTCGAGAACAGGGGGGCACAGATACGCAGTATTTT. V usage is TRBV10-3 and J usage is TRBJ2-3, with 8 bases identical to TRBD1. V lost 5 bases to trimming and J lost 1 base; unmatched junction nucleotides: 5. The CDR3 contains 15 residues. CDR1 and CDR2 (germline): ENHRY, SYGVKD.

The CDR3 loop is CASSTGGGNTEAFF. The CDR3 nucleotides are TGTGCCAGTTCTACAGGGGGCGGCAACACTGAAGCTTTCTTT. The chain is built from TRBV19 and TRBJ1-1; 9 nucleotides agree with TRBD1. The germline CDR1 and CDR2 sequences are LNHDA and SQIVND (reference sequence). CDR3 length: 14 residues. J gave up 2 bases and V 8 bases, and 6 bases lay outside the gene matches. The full variable domain, in which reference TRBV19 and TRBJ1-1 provide the parts outside the CDR3, is DGGITQSPKYLFRKEGQNVTLSCEQNLNHDAMYWYRQDPGQGLRLIYYSQIVNDFQKGDIAEGYSVSREKKESFPLTVTSAQKNPTAFYLCASSTGGGNTEAFFGQGTRLTVV.

This rearrangement joins TRBV19 to TRBJ1-3; D is unclear. With 3 bases removed from V and 8 bases from J, the gap between germline ends came to 5 bases. Germline V gene data show CDR1 as LNHDA and CDR2 as SQIVND (reference sequence). The CDR3 has 11 amino acids. The CDR3 DNA is TGTGCCAGTAGTATCGGGGACACCATATATTTT. It codes for CASSIGDTIYF.

The chain joins TRBV5-3 to TRBJ2-7, with 7 bases that match TRBD1. TRBV5-3 is treated as an ORF (open reading frame) with a function not yet certain. The CDR3 has 14 residues. J lost 7 bases, V lost 1 base, and 8 bases had no gene match. CDR3 in DNA: TGTGCCAGAAGCTTGTCGCGGAAACAGGGGGAGCAGTACTTC. Residues: CARSLSRKQGEQYF.

J is TRBJ2-1 and V is TRBV10-3; 10 positions agree with TRBD2. Germline V CDR1 and CDR2: ENHRY, SYGVKD. The CDR3 contains 15 residues. V gave up 7 bases and J gave up 3 bases; unmatched junction bases: 6. Here the CDR3 reads CAIKASGGDYNEQFF. In DNA form, the CDR3 reads TGTGCCATCAAGGCTAGCGGGGGTGACTACAATGAGCAGTTCTTC.

The genes are TRBV10-1 and TRBJ2-6, with 7 bases identical to TRBD1. The J segment lost 5 bases and the V segment lost 0 bases, leaving 19 bases of the junction unmatched. Germline CDR1 reads WNHNN; CDR2 reads SYGVQD (reference sequence). The CDR3 has 21 amino acids. The CDR3 DNA reads as TGCGCCAGCAGTGAGTCTGAGTTACAGGGGCTAAATCCTTGGAGGGCCAACGTCCTGACTTTC. Translation: CASSESELQGLNPWRANVLTF.

The genes are TRBV2 and TRBJ1-1; tentatively, D is TRBD1 (5 bases). This CDR3 has 11 amino acids. Trimming took off 2 bases at V and 8 bases at J, with 6 bases between the two ends. Germline values: CDR1 SNHLY, CDR2 FYNNEI. The CDR3 protein is CASSEQGEAFF. DNA for the CDR3: TGTGCCAGCAGTGAACAGGGCGAAGCTTTCTTT.

The V and J genes are TRBV30 and TRBJ1-2; 7 nucleotides line up with TRBD1. Germline V lookup: CDR1 GTSNPN, CDR2 SVGIG (reference sequence). The CDR3 has 14 amino acids. After removal of 5 bases from V and 2 bases from J, the junction contained 8 bases not matched to a gene. This CDR3 is CAWGGGRGNYGYTF. DNA of the CDR3: TGTGCCTGGGGCGGGGGCAGGGGGAACTATGGCTACACCTTC.

The rearrangement uses TRBV19 and TRBJ1-1; 9 nucleotides match TRBD1. J lost 4 bases, V lost 7 bases, and 10 bases had no gene match. The CDR3 has 15 amino acids. CDR1 is LNHDA and CDR2 is SQIVND in the germline V gene (reference sequence). In DNA, the CDR3 is TGTGCCAGTACGGCACAGGGGGCGCCGCGCACTGAAGCTTTCTTT. It is translated as CASTAQGAPRTEAFF.

This clone was seen a few times. CDR3 in amino acids: CATGHRHSNQPQHF. The DNA of the CDR3 is TGTGCCACCGGCCACAGGCATAGCAATCAGCCCCAGCATTTT. The chain links TRBV24-1 to TRBJ1-5; maybe TRBD1 (5 bases). V was trimmed by 9 bases and J by 0 bases, leaving 11 bases between them. CDR3 length: 14 amino acids. The germline gives CDR1 KGHDR, CDR2 SFDVKD.

The chain recombines TRBV7-9 with TRBJ2-3; 7 bases are shared with TRBD2. This CDR3 is built from 17 residues. With V trimmed by 0 bases and J by 2 bases, 8 bases remained unmatched. Germline V gives CDR1 SEHNR, CDR2 FQNEAQ (reference sequence). CDR3 nucleotide sequence: TGTGCCAGCAGCTTAGCTTCGGCTAGCGGCCACACAGATACGCAGTATTTT. This codes for CASSLASASGHTDTQYF.

V gene TRBV13 combines with J gene TRBJ2-7; D is undetermined. The V gene's germline CDR1 is PRHDT and CDR2 FYEKMQ (reference sequence). The ends were cut back, 6 bases at V and 0 bases at J, with 12 bases in the middle. The CDR3 totals 14 residues. CDR3 nucleotides: TGTGCCAGCAGGTCGTTTCTGAGCTCCTACGAGCAGTACTTC. It encodes CASRSFLSSYEQYF. The full variable domain, in which reference TRBV13 and TRBJ2-7 provide the parts outside the CDR3, is AAGVIQSPRHLIKEKRETATLKCYPIPRHDTVYWYQQGPGQDPQFLISFYEKMQSDKGSIPDRFSAQQFSDYHSELNMSSLELGDSALYFCASRSFLSSYEQYFGPGTRLTVT.

The chain combines TRBV4-2 with TRBJ2-7; 8 bases agree with TRBD2. Unmatched junction bases numbered 14, after V lost 5 bases and J lost 2 bases. The CDR3 totals 17 residues. In germline, CDR1 is LGHNA, CDR2 YNFKEQ. The CDR3 DNA is TGTGCCAGCAGCGCCGGGACTAGGGATAGCGGGGCCTACGAGCAGTACTTC. This gives the protein CASSAGTRDSGAYEQYF.

This rearrangement joins TRBV24-1 to TRBJ2-7; TRBD1 matches at 9 bases. Germline values: CDR1 KGHDR, CDR2 SFDVKD. The V segment lost 4 bases and the J segment 2 bases; nucleotides outside the gene matches: 5. CDR3 length: 15 amino acids. The CDR3 coding sequence is TGTGCCACCAGTGACGGGACAGGGACACCCTACGAGCAGTACTTC. Its translation is CATSDGTGTPYEQYF.

The V gene is TRBV9, the J gene TRBJ1-2; the match to TRBD1 covers 7 bases. The CDR3 spans 15 residues. The ends lost 4 bases at V and 4 bases at J; junction bases unmatched: 10. The germline CDR1 and CDR2 sequences are SGDLS and YYNGEE. The CDR3 region is CASSISRQGLYGYTF. The CDR3 DNA reads as TGTGCCAGCAGCATTTCAAGACAGGGTCTCTATGGCTACACCTTC.

The chain recombines TRBV5-4 with TRBJ2-6; D uncertain. Germline V gene lookup returns CDR1 SGHNT and CDR2 YYREEE (reference sequence). This CDR3 is 17 amino acids long. V lost 7 bases, J lost 0 bases, and 17 bases lay in between. This CDR3 reads CASAEGSPSSGANVLTF. In DNA form, the CDR3 reads TGTGCCAGCGCGGAAGGCTCCCCGAGCTCTGGGGCCAACGTCCTGACTTTC.

The chain carries TRBV5-1 and TRBJ2-5; weak D call: TRBD2 (6 bases). The CDR3 length is 15 residues. V gave up 1 base and J gave up 5 bases, with 15 bases separating them. Germline values: CDR1 SGHRS, CDR2 YFSETQ. CDR3 bases: TGCGCCAGCAGCTTGTTACCGGGAGATGCTGAGACCCAGTACTTC. This gives the protein CASSLLPGDAETQYF.